These 3 T cell receptor beta chains came from one sample sequenced in a study of T cell clonality in common variable immunodeficiency. TCRdb's table, derived via immunoSEQ multiplex PCR, lists solely in-frame clones and lacks some. The record shows about 47,000 clones for this sample, with no singletons present. The material sequenced was peripheral blood mononuclear cells. These receptors were taken from a person between 18 and 75 years old in good health.

This clone was seen ten or more times. Sequencing ends 3 residues short of the CDR3 end; the germline J gene provides the rest. The gene calls are TRBV19 and TRBJ1-1, with D possibly matching TRBD1 (6 bases). The CDR3 spans 16 residues. Trimming took 7 bases from V and 0 from J, leaving 18 bases between them. The germline gives CDR1 LNHDA, CDR2 SQIVND (reference sequence). The sequenced part of the CDR3 DNA is TGTGCCAGTAAGCTTTTGGAGGGGGGGGTGAACACTGAA. Its translation is CASKLLEGGVNTE. The full CDR3 reads CASKLLEGGVNTEAFF.

This clone came up many times. The CDR3 is cut off 3 residues early in the read; its end comes from the germline J gene. The J gene is TRBJ2-1, the V gene TRBV10-3; D is perhaps TRBD1 (5 bases). The CDR3 is 16 residues long. Trimming took 3 bases from V and 2 from J, leaving 14 bases between them. Germline V gene data show CDR1 as ENHRY and CDR2 as SYGVKD. The CDR3 bases that were read are TGTGCCATCAGTGACACCCCAGGGTTAACCTACAATGAG. This codes for CAISDTPGLTYNE. The CDR3 reads in full as CAISDTPGLTYNEQFF.

A note on this clone: The read ends 3 residues shy of where the CDR3 ends; the end is completed using the germline J gene. The chain joins TRBV11-3 to TRBJ2-2; maybe TRBD1 (6 bases). CDR3 length equals 15 residues. Germline values: CDR1 SGHNT, CDR2 YENEEA. V lost 5 bases, J lost 4 bases, and 14 bases lay in between. The CDR3 DNA, read in part, is TGTGCCAGCAGCCCACCCACAGGGCTCACCGGGGAG. Amino acids: CASSPPTGLTGE. The complete CDR3 reads CASSPPTGLTGELFF.